One sample yielded the 12 T cell receptor beta chains listed below, sequenced in a study of T-cell reconstitution after alpha-beta-depleted transplantation in children. Molecular barcoding with unique molecular identifiers was used for the TCRbeta library. TCRdb ran MiXCR on the PCR reads and lists one entry per CDR3 protein. Of roughly 500,000 distinct CDR3 sequences in the sample, 30% to 35% were seen once. The sequenced sample was PBMCs from the stem cell graft donor, obtained from the stem cell graft. The receptors here all came from a human donor who donated a stem cell graft to a child with aplastic anemia.

This clonotype was seen only once. The J gene is TRBJ2-4, the V gene TRBV5-1; possible D gene TRBD2, 7 bases. Germline assignment: CDR1 SGHRS and CDR2 YFSETQ. Trimming took off 0 bases at V and 9 bases at J, with 13 bases between the two ends. The CDR3 extends over 14 amino acids. The CDR3 protein is CASSLDREGSIQYF. In DNA form, the CDR3 reads TGCGCCAGCAGCTTGGACAGGGAGGGGAGCATTCAGTACTTC.

This clonotype was detected many times. The V call is TRBV6-5, the J call TRBJ1-1; no clear D. V was pared by 2 bases and J by 2 bases, with 6 bases between. The CDR3 runs to 13 residues. Germline CDR1 and CDR2: MNHEY and SVGAGI. The CDR3 nucleotides are TGTGCCAGCAGTTACGAGCGTAACACTGAAGCTTTCTTT. Amino acids: CASSYERNTEAFF.

The chain combines TRBV27 with TRBJ2-1; a possible D gene is TRBD2 (6 bases). The V gene's germline CDR1 is MNHEY and CDR2 SMNVEV (reference sequence). The CDR3 sequence is 16 residues long. V was shortened by 9 bases and J by 6 bases, with 24 bases between the two germline ends. The CDR3 here is CASRKGGMVRSNEQFF. CDR3 nucleotide sequence: TGTGCCAGTCGTAAGGGAGGTATGGTCCGGAGCAATGAGCAGTTCTTC.

The V call is TRBV6-5, the J call TRBJ2-7, with TRBD1 matching over 9 bases. CDR1 and CDR2 from the germline V gene are MNHEY and SVGAGI. CDR3 length equals 12 residues. V was clipped by 11 bases and J by 4 bases; unmatched bases: 6. CDR3 region: CAGGTGPYEQYF. The DNA of the CDR3 is TGTGCCGGAGGGACAGGGCCGTACGAGCAGTACTTC.

This clonotype was found a few times. The J gene is TRBJ2-7, the V gene TRBV6-1; TRBD1 aligns across 7 bases. The V segment lost 8 bases and the J segment 1 base; nucleotides outside the gene matches: 11. The CDR3 totals 15 residues. Germline CDR1 is MNHNS and CDR2 is SASEGT. The CDR3 region is CASRLDRHTSYEQYF. In DNA, the CDR3 is TGTGCCAGCCGACTGGACAGGCACACTTCCTACGAGCAGTACTTC.

This chain joins TRBV27 and TRBJ2-5; 8 positions match TRBD1. The CDR3 runs 15 residues. Losses at the gene ends were 4 bases for V and 5 bases for J; bases not matched to a gene: 9. CDR1 and CDR2 from the germline V gene are MNHEY and SMNVEV (reference sequence). This CDR3 is CASSSKRQGYETQYF. For the CDR3, the DNA is TGTGCCAGCAGTTCGAAACGACAGGGGTACGAGACCCAGTACTTC.

V gene TRBV7-2 combines with J gene TRBJ1-1; 8 bases fit TRBD1. The CDR3 totals 12 residues. V was pared by 5 bases and J by 11 bases, with 7 bases of the junction left unmatched. From germline, CDR1 is SGHTA and CDR2 FQGNSA. The CDR3 sequence: CASSTDRGPAFF. DNA for the CDR3: TGTGCCAGCAGCACCGACAGGGGCCCCGCTTTCTTT.

The chain carries TRBV5-1 and TRBJ2-3; 7 positions agree with TRBD2. This CDR3 region has 17 residues. With 0 bases clipped from V and 2 bases from J, the junction kept 9 bases outside the gene matches. Germline CDR1 reads SGHRS; CDR2 reads YFSETQ. The CDR3 DNA sequence: TGCGCCAGCAGCTTGGAAATGGGCGGGAGTGTCACAGATACGCAGTATTTT. This translates into CASSLEMGGSVTDTQYF.

The V and J genes are TRBV19 and TRBJ2-7, with D unclear. The V end was cut by 7 bases, the J end by 1 base, with 14 bases between. Germline lookup yields CDR1 LNHDA and CDR2 SQIVND (reference sequence). The CDR3 contains 14 residues. The CDR3 coding sequence is TGTGCCAGTATCGTCCTACGGGTTTCCTACGAGCAGTACGTC. It encodes CASIVLRVSYEQYV.

The rearrangement joins TRBV18 to TRBJ2-3, with 13 positions matching TRBD2. The CDR3 has 14 residues. The germline CDR1 and CDR2 sequences are KGHSH and LQKENI. V trimming: 8 bases; J trimming: 7 bases; junction bases outside the gene matches: 6. The CDR3 region is CASTRGLAGNTQYF. As DNA, the CDR3 is TGTGCCAGCACCAGGGGACTAGCGGGAAATACGCAGTATTTT.

This clonotype was detected a few times. The chain joins TRBV5-1 to TRBJ2-1; possibly TRBD1 for D (6 bases). The CDR3 contains 14 residues. Between the trimmed V and J ends, which lost 4 bases and 4 bases, there was a span of 12 bases. Germline CDR1 reads SGHRS; CDR2 reads YFSETQ. The CDR3 here is CASSIEQGYNEQFF. CDR3 DNA: TGCGCCAGCAGCATAGAACAGGGTTACAATGAGCAGTTCTTC.

In this sample, this clonotype turned up many times. This chain connects TRBV6-4 to TRBJ2-1; TRBD2 aligns across 7 bases. J lost 0 bases, V lost 4 bases, and 6 bases had no gene match. Germline V gene sequence: CDR1 MRHNA, CDR2 SNTAGT. CDR3 length equals 16 residues. The CDR3 coding sequence is TGTGCCAGCAGTGTCGATCCTAGCGGCTCCTACAATGAGCAGTTCTTC. It translates to CASSVDPSGSYNEQFF.